This T cell receptor (beta chain) appears in the sequencing data of a study of shared clonotypes between healthy human individuals (dated by TCRdb to 2019 to 2021). Context from the whole study: The cohort included three men and two women between 18 and 49 years of age. Each donor's leukapheresis produced roughly between roughly 0.85 and 10 billion PBMCs. Per donor, three plates each were used for CD4 naive and CD4 memory, two for CD8 naive, and one for CD8 memory. To increase sequencing depth and limit assay-specific biases, different laboratories used diverse techniques to prepare libraries and sequence TCR repertoires. The study deeply sequenced blood TCR repertoires of five healthy adults to estimate repertoire size and the extent of clonotype sharing between individuals. Summary of the overall study and its limitations: The genetic and exposure-history diversity represented was limited by the small number of donors. Naive subsets generally had larger estimated clonotype richness than memory subsets. Even with the large sequencing depth, rarefaction of the sorted-subset datasets indicated that sequencing was incomplete. When several donors were compared, the shared fraction of clonotypes was about 5% for naive CD4, around 3.6% for naive CD8, 2% to 2.5% for memory CD4, and 0.4% for memory CD8. Higher generation probabilities were observed for clonotypes shared by all four sorted-subset donors than for non-shared clonotypes. Pairwise subsampling led to the expectation that sequencing depth would affect the degree of clonotype sharing among donors. Sampling was restricted to blood, and TCR repertoires in tissues likely differ from the TCR repertoires found in blood.

TCR CDR3 regions were amplified from genomic DNA by multiplex PCR using the deep immunoSEQ assay. Genomic DNA extracted from each cell subset was distributed evenly over all wells of several immunoSEQ 96-well plates, and each plate served as one replicate. For sorted subsets, around 200 ng genomic DNA, equal to some 28,000 T cell genomes, was loaded into each replicate PCR. Purified libraries were quantified with a Qubit 3.0 fluorometer, sized on a Bioanalyzer 2100, and re-quantified with the KAPA Library Quantification kit. Every immunoSEQ 96-well plate was sequenced on a separate single-read 150-cycle Illumina NextSeq 550 flow cell. The original methods were these. Because only junctional sequences without quality scores were contained in the immunoSEQ output, filtering matching that applied to full-length reads could not be performed. To assign V/J genes and CDR3, sequences were annotated against IMGT germline references using PyIR, a Python wrapper for IgBLAST v1.9. Reads were filtered out if the reads had weak V/J assignments (E-value above 1e-6), no CDR3, stop codons, out-of-frame junctions, or ambiguous translated residues. V3J clonotypes were defined as sequences sharing the same inferred V gene, J gene, and CDR3 amino acid sequence. Percentage overlap between repertoires was computed as shared unique clonotypes divided by the size of the smaller repertoire. Three approaches were used to assess repertoire richness: RTK rarefaction, the Chao1 estimator, and Recon v2.1 estimates of unobserved clonotypes. Generation probabilities for all TCRbeta clonotypes obtained by the gDNA method from a handful of donors were computed using OLGA. Held by TCRdb, this immuneACCESS table contains in-frame sequences only and omits some clones. Under half of the omission traces to an unresolved V gene where checked; the cause of the rest is unknown. From that table come the V and J calls and clone size; the DNA was used to work out D and trimming. Within this sample are just over 2,000,000 clones, with approximately 95% of them counted one time only. Roughly 0.13% of the sample is in the top ten clones.

V is clipped by 0 bases and J by 5 bases, and the sequence between their germline boundaries is 7 bases long. The CDR3 numbers 14 residues from cysteine through phenylalanine. Just the 42-base CDR3 DNA is kept, in frame starting at base 1. CDR1 and CDR2 are read off the germline V gene as MGHRA and YSYEKL. The donors were healthy, HIV-negative adults with no recently reported acute infections or vaccinations. All donors were Caucasian adults living in Nashville, Tennessee, USA. CD4+ T cells were enriched through magnetic negative selection, after which naive cells were positively selected on CD45RA and the remaining negative fraction served as the memory subset. Blood was collected by leukapheresis, and PBMCs were isolated by Ficoll-Histopaque density gradient centrifugation and then cryopreserved in liquid nitrogen vapor phase. Purity and quantity of every magnetically sorted T cell population were checked by analytical flow cytometry. Genomic DNA was isolated from each sorted fraction and quantified by UV absorbance on a Nanodrop 2000c.

Points on this clone: Its target antigen remains unknown. The input lacks base qualities; no much larger clone sits a single base away.

This sequence was found in a man younger than 35 in good health. The sample taken for sequencing was naive CD4+ T cells sorted from blood. According to the study, the label for this sample's cell subset or site signals: CD45RA+ positively selected. The rearranged chain carries TRBV4-1 and TRBJ2-2; there is no confident call for the D gene. The CDR3 is CASSQEGATGELFF. At the DNA level, the sequence is TGCGCCAGCAGCCAAGAGGGCGCAACCGGGGAGCTGTTTTTT.